Below, one T cell receptor (beta chain) is given with its context. The antigen is not known. This table comes from immunoSEQ multiplex PCR, and its TCRdb copy is limited to in-frame clones, with some not included. The profile shows around 610,000 clones, 90% to 97% of them singletons. This specimen comes from a study of shared clonotypes between healthy human individuals. Overall study findings and caveats: Some naive CD4 clonotypes, 4% to 6%, turned up in common across a handful of donors.

Trimming removed 6 bases at V and 3 bases at J, with 12 bases between. CDR3 length: 13 residues. Germline assignment: CDR1 MDHEN and CDR2 SYDVKM. Naive CD8 isolation took CD45RO-negative cells positively selected for CCR7 and excluded terminally differentiated effector memory CD45RA+ cells. This clonotype originated in a woman aged 25 to 39 in good health. The sample taken for sequencing was naive CD8+ T cells sorted from blood. This chain joins TRBV28 and TRBJ2-7; the D call may be TRBD1 or TRBD2 (5 bases each). CDR3 in DNA: TGTGCCAGCAGGGCAGGGACGGACTACGAGCAGTACTTC. Its protein is CASRAGTDYEQYF.